There are many counts of the clone carrying this T cell receptor (beta chain). The antigen remains unidentified. In TCRdb, the RACE reads were re-called with MiXCR into one record per CDR3 protein. The sample contains about 120,000 distinct CDR3 sequences, about 12% of which appear only once. V lost 9 bases and J lost 0, with 10 bases in between. Germline CDR1 reads KGHDR; CDR2 reads SFDVKD. The CDR3 sequence is 14 residues long. Documented time point: patch test 1, 2 weeks after DPC sensitization. Treatment given: therapeutic diphenylcyclopropenone sensitization with weekly scalp DPC. The sample originates from a study of human T cells and chemical hapten exposure. Broader study findings: In comparison with controls, expanded TCRs gave rise to a significantly larger number of large CDR3 similarity clusters.

The sample was whole blood, taken in connection with sensitization to the hapten diphenylcyclopropenone (DPC). The chain couples TRBV24-1 to TRBJ2-2; unclear D gene. The receptor's source is a woman aged 45-65 years with alopecia areata. Some clones in this sample may be carry-over from other donors' samples. The CDR3 reads CATSLGANTGELFF. CDR3 coding DNA: TGTGCCACCTCCCTCGGAGCGAACACCGGGGAGCTGTTTTTT.